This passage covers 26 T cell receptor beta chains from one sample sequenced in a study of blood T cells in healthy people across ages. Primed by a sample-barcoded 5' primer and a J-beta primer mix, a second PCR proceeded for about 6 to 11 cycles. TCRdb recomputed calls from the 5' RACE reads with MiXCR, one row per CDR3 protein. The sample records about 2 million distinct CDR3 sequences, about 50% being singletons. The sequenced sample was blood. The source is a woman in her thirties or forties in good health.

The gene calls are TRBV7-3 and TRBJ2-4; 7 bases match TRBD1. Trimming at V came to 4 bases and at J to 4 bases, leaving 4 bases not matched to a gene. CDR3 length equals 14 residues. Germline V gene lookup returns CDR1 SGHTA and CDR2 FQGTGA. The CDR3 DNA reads TGTGCCAGCAGCTGGACAGGCCAGAAAAACATTCAGTACTTC. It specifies CASSWTGQKNIQYF.

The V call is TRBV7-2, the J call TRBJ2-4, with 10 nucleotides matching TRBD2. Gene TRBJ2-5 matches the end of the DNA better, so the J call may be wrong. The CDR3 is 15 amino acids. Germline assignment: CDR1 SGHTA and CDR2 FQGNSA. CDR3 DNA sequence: TGTGCCAGCAGGTTGGGACTAGCGATCTCAGAGACCCAGTACTTC. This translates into CASRLGLAISETQYF.

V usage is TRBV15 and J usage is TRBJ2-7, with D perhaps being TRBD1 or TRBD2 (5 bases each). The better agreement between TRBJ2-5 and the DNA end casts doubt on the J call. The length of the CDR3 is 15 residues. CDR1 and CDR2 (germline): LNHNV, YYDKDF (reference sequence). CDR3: CATSRPGTPGETQYF. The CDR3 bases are TGTGCCACCAGCAGGCCCGGGACCCCTGGGGAGACCCAGTACTTC.

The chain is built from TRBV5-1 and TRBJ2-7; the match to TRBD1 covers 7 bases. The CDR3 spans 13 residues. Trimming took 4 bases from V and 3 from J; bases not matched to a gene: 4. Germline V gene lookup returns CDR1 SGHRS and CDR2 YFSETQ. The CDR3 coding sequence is TGCGCCAGCAGCACAGGGACAGACTACGAGCAGTACTTC. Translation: CASSTGTDYEQYF.

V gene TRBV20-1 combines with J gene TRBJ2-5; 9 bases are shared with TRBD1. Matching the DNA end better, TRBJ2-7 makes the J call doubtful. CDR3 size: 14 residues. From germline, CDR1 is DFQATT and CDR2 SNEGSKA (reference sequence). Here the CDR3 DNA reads TGCAGTGCCCCAAGCTGGGGACAGGGAGCCGAGCAGTACTTC. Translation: CSAPSWGQGAEQYF.

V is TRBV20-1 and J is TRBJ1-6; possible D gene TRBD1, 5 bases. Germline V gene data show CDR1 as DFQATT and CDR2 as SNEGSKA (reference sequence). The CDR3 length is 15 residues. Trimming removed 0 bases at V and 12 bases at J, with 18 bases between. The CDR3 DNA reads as TGCAGTGCTAGAGAACAGGATAGAATCAGTTTACCCCTCCACTTT. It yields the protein CSAREQDRISLPLHF.

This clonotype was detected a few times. The CDR3 region is CSARTVINEKLFF. CDR3 DNA sequence: TGCAGTGCCCGGACAGTGATTAATGAAAAACTGTTTTTT. The rearrangement uses TRBV20-1 and TRBJ1-4; a possible D gene is TRBD1 (6 bases). This CDR3 has 13 residues. Germline loops: CDR1 DFQATT, CDR2 SNEGSKA (reference sequence). V was trimmed by 6 bases and J by 4 bases, leaving 12 bases between them.

The CDR3 region is CASSFPGGGALGEQFF. The CDR3 nucleotides are TGTGCCAGCAGTTTCCCTGGCGGGGGGGCACTAGGTGAGCAGTTCTTC. The chain has TRBV6-1 and TRBJ2-1; TRBD2 aligns across 9 bases. The CDR3 totals 16 residues. Germline CDR1 and CDR2: MNHNS and SASEGT. With 5 bases clipped from V and 9 bases from J, the junction kept 14 bases outside the gene matches.

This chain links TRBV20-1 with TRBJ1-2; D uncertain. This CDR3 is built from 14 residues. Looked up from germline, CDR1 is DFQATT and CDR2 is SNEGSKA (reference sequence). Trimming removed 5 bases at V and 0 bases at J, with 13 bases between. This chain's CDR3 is CSAQLLNANYGYTF. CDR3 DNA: TGCAGTGCTCAACTACTAAACGCTAACTATGGCTACACCTTC.

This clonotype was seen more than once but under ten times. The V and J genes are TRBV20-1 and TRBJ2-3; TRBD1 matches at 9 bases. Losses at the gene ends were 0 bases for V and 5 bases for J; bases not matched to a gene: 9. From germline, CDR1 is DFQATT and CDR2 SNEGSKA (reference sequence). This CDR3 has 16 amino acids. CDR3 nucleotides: TGCAGTGCTAGAGATGCCCGCGGACAGGGGTTAGATACGCAGTATTTT. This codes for CSARDARGQGLDTQYF.

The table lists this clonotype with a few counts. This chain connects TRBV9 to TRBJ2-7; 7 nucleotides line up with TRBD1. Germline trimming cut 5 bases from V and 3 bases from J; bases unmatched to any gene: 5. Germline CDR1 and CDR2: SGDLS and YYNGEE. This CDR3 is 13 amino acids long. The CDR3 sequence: CASSIGTDYEQYF. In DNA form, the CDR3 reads TGTGCCAGCAGTATCGGGACAGACTACGAGCAGTACTTC.

The CDR3 is CASRPGTGITYEQYF. The DNA of the CDR3 is TGTGCCAGCAGGCCCGGGACAGGGATTACCTACGAGCAGTACTTC. This rearrangement joins TRBV27 to TRBJ2-7, with TRBD1 matching 9 bases. CDR3 length: 15 amino acids. V was clipped by 6 bases and J by 2 bases; unmatched bases: 8. In germline, CDR1 is MNHEY, CDR2 SMNVEV (reference sequence).

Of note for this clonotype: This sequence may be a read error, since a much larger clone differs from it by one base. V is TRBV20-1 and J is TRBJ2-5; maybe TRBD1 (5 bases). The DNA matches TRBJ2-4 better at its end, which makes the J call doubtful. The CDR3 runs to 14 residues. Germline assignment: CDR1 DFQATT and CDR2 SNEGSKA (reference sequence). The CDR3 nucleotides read TGCAGTGCTCCGCCAGGGCCTACCAAAAACATTCAGTACTTC. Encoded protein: CSAPPGPTKNIQYF.

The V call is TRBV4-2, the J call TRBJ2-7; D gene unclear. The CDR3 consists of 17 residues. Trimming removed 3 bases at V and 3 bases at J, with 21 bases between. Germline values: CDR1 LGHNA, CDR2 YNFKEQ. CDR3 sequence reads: CASSHERLVGLSYEQYF. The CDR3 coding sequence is TGTGCCAGCAGCCACGAGAGGCTGGTAGGGTTAAGCTACGAGCAGTACTTC.

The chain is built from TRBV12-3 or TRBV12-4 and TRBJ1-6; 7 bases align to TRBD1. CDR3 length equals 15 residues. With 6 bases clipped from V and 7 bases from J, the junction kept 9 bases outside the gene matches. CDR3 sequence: CASRDRDLVNSPLHF. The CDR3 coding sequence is TGTGCCAGCAGAGACAGGGATCTTGTCAATTCACCCCTCCACTTT.

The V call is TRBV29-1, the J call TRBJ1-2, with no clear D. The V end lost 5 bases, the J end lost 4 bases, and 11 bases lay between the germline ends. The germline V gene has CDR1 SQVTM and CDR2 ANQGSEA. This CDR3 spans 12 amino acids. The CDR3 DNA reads TGCAGCGTTTGGGATGGTGGCTATGGCTACACCTTC. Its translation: CSVWDGGYGYTF.

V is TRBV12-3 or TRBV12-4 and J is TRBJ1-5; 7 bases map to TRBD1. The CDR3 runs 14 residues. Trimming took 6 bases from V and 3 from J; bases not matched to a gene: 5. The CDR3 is CASRGQLINQPQHF. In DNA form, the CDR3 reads TGTGCCAGCAGGGGACAGCTCATCAATCAGCCCCAGCATTTT.

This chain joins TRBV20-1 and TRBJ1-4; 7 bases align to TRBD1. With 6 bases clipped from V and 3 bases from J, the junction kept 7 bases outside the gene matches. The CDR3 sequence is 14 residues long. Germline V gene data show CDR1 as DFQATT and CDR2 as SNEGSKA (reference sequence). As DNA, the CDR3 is TGCAGTGCATCCACAGGGGTGGCTAATGAAAAACTGTTTTTT. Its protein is CSASTGVANEKLFF.

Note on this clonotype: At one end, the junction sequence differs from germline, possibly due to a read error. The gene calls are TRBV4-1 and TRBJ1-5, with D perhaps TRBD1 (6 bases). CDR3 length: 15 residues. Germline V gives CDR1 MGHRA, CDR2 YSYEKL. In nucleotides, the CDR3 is TGCGCCAGCAGCCAAGAGGGGGCGAGCAATCAGCCTCAGCATTTT. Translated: CASSQEGASNQPQHF.

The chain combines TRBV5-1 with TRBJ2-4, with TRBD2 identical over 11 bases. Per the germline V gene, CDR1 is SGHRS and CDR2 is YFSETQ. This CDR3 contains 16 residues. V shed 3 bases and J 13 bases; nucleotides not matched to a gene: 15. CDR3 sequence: CASSSPSGGTYNEQYF. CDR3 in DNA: TGCGCCAGCAGCTCTCCTAGCGGGGGGACTTACAATGAGCAGTACTTC. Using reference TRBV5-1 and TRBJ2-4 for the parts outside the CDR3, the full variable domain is KAGVTQTPRYLIKTRGQQVTLSCSPISGHRSVSWYQQTPGQGLQFLFEYFSETQRNKGNFPGRFSGRQFSNSRSEMNVSTLELGDSALYLCASSSPSGGTYNEQYFGAGTRLSVL.

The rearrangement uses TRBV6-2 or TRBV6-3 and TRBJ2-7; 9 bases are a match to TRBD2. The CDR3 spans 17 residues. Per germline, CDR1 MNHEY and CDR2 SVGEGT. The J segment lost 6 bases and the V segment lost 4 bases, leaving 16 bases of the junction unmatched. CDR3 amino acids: CASSSYSGGPLHFEQYF. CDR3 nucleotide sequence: TGTGCCAGCAGTTCGTATAGCGGGGGTCCCCTCCATTTCGAGCAGTACTTC.

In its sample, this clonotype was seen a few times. The CDR3 here is CASSLLDSRGIQYF. CDR3 nucleotides: TGTGCCAGCAGTTTACTGGACAGTCGCGGCATTCAGTACTTC. The V call is TRBV12-3 or TRBV12-4, the J call TRBJ2-4; D may be TRBD1 (6 bases). This CDR3 spans 14 amino acids. V was trimmed by 2 bases and J by 9 bases, leaving 14 bases between them.

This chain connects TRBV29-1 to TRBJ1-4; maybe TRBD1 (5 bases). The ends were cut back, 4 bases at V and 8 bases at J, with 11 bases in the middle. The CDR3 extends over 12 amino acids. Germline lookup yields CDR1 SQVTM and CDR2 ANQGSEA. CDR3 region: CSVVGAGEKLFF. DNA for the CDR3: TGCAGCGTTGTTGGGGCTGGAGAAAAACTGTTTTTT.

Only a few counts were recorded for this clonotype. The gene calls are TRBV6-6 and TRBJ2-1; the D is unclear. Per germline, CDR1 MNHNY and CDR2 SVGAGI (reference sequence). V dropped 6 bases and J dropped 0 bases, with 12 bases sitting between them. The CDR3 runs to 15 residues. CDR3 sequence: CASRPTAFSYNEQFF. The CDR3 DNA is TGTGCCAGCAGGCCGACTGCCTTCTCCTACAATGAGCAGTTCTTC.

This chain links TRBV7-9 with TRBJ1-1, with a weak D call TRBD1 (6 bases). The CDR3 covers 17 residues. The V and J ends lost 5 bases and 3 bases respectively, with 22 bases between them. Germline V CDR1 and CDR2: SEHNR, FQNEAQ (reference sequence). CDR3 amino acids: CASSPLGEGGMDTEAFF. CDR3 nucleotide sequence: TGTGCCAGCAGCCCTCTCGGAGAGGGGGGAATGGACACTGAAGCTTTCTTT.

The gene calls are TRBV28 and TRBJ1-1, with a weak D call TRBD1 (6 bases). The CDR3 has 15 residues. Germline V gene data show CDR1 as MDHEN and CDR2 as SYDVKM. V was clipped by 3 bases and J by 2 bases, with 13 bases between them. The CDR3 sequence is CASSFPDRFNTEAFF. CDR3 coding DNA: TGTGCCAGCAGTTTCCCTGACAGGTTTAACACTGAAGCTTTCTTT.